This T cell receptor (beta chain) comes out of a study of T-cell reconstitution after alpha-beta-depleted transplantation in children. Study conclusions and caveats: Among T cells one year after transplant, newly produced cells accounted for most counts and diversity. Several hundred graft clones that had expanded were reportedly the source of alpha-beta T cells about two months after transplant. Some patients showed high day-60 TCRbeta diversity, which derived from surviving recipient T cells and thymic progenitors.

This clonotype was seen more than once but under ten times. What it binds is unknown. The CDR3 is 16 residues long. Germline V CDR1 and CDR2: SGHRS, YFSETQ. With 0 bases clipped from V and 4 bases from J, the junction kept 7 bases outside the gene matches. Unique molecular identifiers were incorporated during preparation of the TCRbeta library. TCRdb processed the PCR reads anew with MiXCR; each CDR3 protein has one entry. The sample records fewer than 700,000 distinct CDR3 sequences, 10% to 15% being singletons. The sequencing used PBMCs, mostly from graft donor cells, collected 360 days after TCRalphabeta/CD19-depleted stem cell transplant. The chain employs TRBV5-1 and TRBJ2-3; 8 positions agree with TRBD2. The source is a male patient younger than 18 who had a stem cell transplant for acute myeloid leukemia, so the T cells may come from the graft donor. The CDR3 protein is CASSLAREGRADTQYF. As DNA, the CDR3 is TGCGCCAGCAGCTTGGCACGGGAGGGCAGGGCAGATACGCAGTATTTT.